One and the same sample provided the 25 T cell receptor beta chains below, sequenced in a study of blood T cell repertoires in COVID-19. TCRdb keeps only in-frame clones here, not all; method: immunoSEQ multiplex PCR. The table lists approximately 70,000 clones, around 66% of them singletons. What was sequenced was PBMCs or T cells enriched from blood (not recorded which). All receptors derive from a woman aged 60-75 years who had been exposed to COVID-19.

This clone appeared a few times. The chain carries TRBV3-1 (or the pseudogene TRBV3-2) and TRBJ1-2; possible D gene TRBD1, 5 bases. The length of the CDR3 is 15 residues. Trimming shortened V by 1 base and J by 10 bases, and 19 bases separated the two germline ends. Germline values: CDR1 LGHDT, CDR2 YNNKEL (reference sequence). The CDR3 loop reads CASSQGWGQPQDYTF. The CDR3, as DNA: TGTGCCAGCAGCCAAGGATGGGGTCAACCACAGGACTACACCTTC.

The chain is built from TRBV19 and TRBJ2-3; D might be TRBD1 (5 bases). CDR1 and CDR2 (germline): LNHDA, SQIVND (reference sequence). V was shortened by 1 base and J by 4 bases, with 9 bases between the two germline ends. CDR3 size: 14 residues. The CDR3 spells CASSIVRGSDTQYF. CDR3 bases: TGTGCCAGTAGTATAGTAAGGGGATCAGATACGCAGTATTTT. Drawing the rest from reference TRBV19 and TRBJ2-3, the complete variable domain is DGGITQSPKYLFRKEGQNVTLSCEQNLNHDAMYWYRQDPGQGLRLIYYSQIVNDFQKGDIAEGYSVSREKKESFPLTVTSAQKNPTAFYLCASSIVRGSDTQYFGPGTRLTVL.

The chain carries TRBV15 and TRBJ2-1, with 8 bases aligning to TRBD2. V dropped 2 bases and J dropped 6; count of bases not matched to a gene: 9. The length of the CDR3 is 16 residues. The germline gives CDR1 LNHNV, CDR2 YYDKDF (reference sequence). The CDR3 DNA follows: TGTGCCACCAGCAGATCGGGACTAGGGGGGTTCAATGAGCAGTTCTTC. Translated, it gives CATSRSGLGGFNEQFF.

This sequence joins TRBV5-4 and TRBJ2-2; 7 nucleotides agree with TRBD2. V shed 4 bases and J 2 bases; nucleotides not matched to a gene: 14. The germline gives CDR1 SGHNT, CDR2 YYREEE (reference sequence). The CDR3 loop spans 18 amino acids. CDR3 region: CASSITGLRGSNTGELFF. The CDR3 DNA is TGTGCCAGCAGCATCACGGGACTACGGGGGTCTAACACCGGGGAGCTGTTTTTT. Using reference TRBV5-4 and TRBJ2-2 for the parts outside the CDR3, the full variable domain is ETGVTQSPTHLIKTRGQQVTLRCSSQSGHNTVSWYQQALGQGPQFIFQYYREEENGRGNFPPRFSGLQFPNYSSELNVNALELDDSALYLCASSITGLRGSNTGELFFGEGSRLTVL.

The chain couples TRBV5-1 to TRBJ1-1; D call uncertain. The CDR3 is 15 residues long. Per germline, CDR1 SGHRS and CDR2 YFSETQ. Trimming took 1 base from V and 0 from J, leaving 10 bases between them. This chain's CDR3 is CASSLPRAVNTEAFF. The CDR3 bases are TGCGCCAGCAGCTTGCCGCGGGCGGTGAACACTGAAGCTTTCTTT.

In this sample, this clone turned up a few times. The chain employs TRBV30 and TRBJ1-4; TRBD1 might be the D (5 bases). The ends were cut back, 3 bases at V and 1 base at J, with 9 bases in the middle. The CDR3 extends over 14 amino acids. From germline, CDR1 is GTSNPN and CDR2 SVGIG (reference sequence). CDR3 region: CAWRPDRTNEKLFF. CDR3 coding DNA: TGTGCCTGGAGACCTGACAGAACTAATGAAAAACTGTTTTTT.

The chain links TRBV28 to TRBJ1-6; TRBD1 aligns across 7 bases. The germline CDR1 and CDR2 sequences are MDHEN and SYDVKM. The length of the CDR3 is 14 residues. V was pared by 6 bases and J by 8 bases, with 7 bases of the junction left unmatched. CDR3 region: CASSHDRDYSPLHF. Here the CDR3 DNA reads TGTGCCAGCAGCCACGACAGGGATTATTCACCCCTCCACTTT.

This rearrangement joins TRBV6-1 to TRBJ1-1, with TRBD1 as a possible D gene (5 bases). The V gene lost 1 base and the J gene lost 4 bases, with 13 bases spanning the gap. Germline CDR1 MNHNS, CDR2 SASEGT. This CDR3 region has 15 residues. The CDR3 sequence is CASSEVWGSATEAFF. CDR3 DNA: TGTGCCAGCAGTGAAGTATGGGGCAGTGCCACTGAAGCTTTCTTT.

This sequence joins TRBV5-4 and TRBJ2-7; 12 bases agree with TRBD1. With 4 bases clipped from V and 6 bases from J, the junction kept 8 bases outside the gene matches. Germline V gives CDR1 SGHNT, CDR2 YYREEE (reference sequence). The CDR3 totals 15 residues. CDR3 loop: CASSPPGQGAGEQYF. CDR3 DNA sequence: TGTGCCAGCAGCCCCCCGGGACAGGGGGCGGGCGAGCAGTACTTC.

The chain combines TRBV28 with TRBJ1-4; TRBD1 is a possible D gene (5 bases). From germline, CDR1 is MDHEN and CDR2 SYDVKM. Trimming left V 5 bases short and J 7 bases short, with 14 bases between. The CDR3 is 14 amino acids. The CDR3 DNA reads as TGTGCCAGCAGTCCGGAGGGGTGGGGTGAAAAACTGTTTTTT. Amino acid sequence: CASSPEGWGEKLFF.

The chain joins TRBV19 to TRBJ2-3; perhaps TRBD1 as D (6 bases). With 3 bases removed from V and 9 bases from J, the gap between germline ends came to 13 bases. There are 13 residues in the CDR3. In germline, CDR1 is LNHDA, CDR2 SQIVND (reference sequence). The CDR3, as DNA: TGTGCCAGTAGTATCCCCAGGGGCCAAACGCAGTATTTT. Protein product: CASSIPRGQTQYF.

V is TRBV30 and J is TRBJ1-1, with D maybe TRBD1 (6 bases). Trimming shortened V by 3 bases and J by 1 base, and 9 bases separated the two germline ends. Germline CDR1 is GTSNPN and CDR2 is SVGIG (reference sequence). This CDR3 has 13 residues. CDR3 sequence: CAWRRGGNTEAFF. The CDR3 DNA reads TGTGCCTGGAGGAGGGGGGGGAACACTGAAGCTTTCTTT.

The gene calls are TRBV28 and TRBJ2-3, with 9 bases aligning to TRBD2. The V and J ends lost 4 bases and 5 bases, in that order; junction bases with no gene match: 7. The CDR3 runs 15 residues. Germline V gene data show CDR1 as MDHEN and CDR2 as SYDVKM. The CDR3, as DNA: TGTGCCAGCAGTTCCTTTAGCGGGAGACGAGATACGCAGTATTTT. Residues: CASSSFSGRRDTQYF.

The chain carries TRBV4-3 and TRBJ2-1, with 14 bases identical to TRBD2. The V segment lost 4 bases and the J segment 0 bases; nucleotides outside the gene matches: 2. CDR1 and CDR2 from the germline V gene are LGHNA and YSLEER. CDR3 length equals 17 residues. CDR3 DNA: TGCGCCAGCAGCCGCGGGACTAGCGGGAGCTCCTACAATGAGCAGTTCTTC. This gives the protein CASSRGTSGSSYNEQFF.

CDR3 protein: CASSVAGGQVNEQFF. The DNA for the CDR3 is TGTGCCAGCAGTGTAGCGGGAGGGCAAGTCAATGAGCAGTTCTTC. The chain combines TRBV6-4 with TRBJ2-1; 11 bases line up with TRBD2. After removal of 4 bases from V and 6 bases from J, the junction contained 5 bases not matched to a gene. CDR3 length: 15 residues. Germline CDR1 and CDR2: MRHNA and SNTAGT.

The V call is TRBV5-1, the J call TRBJ1-2, with a weak D call TRBD1 (5 bases). This CDR3 comprises 14 residues. Trimming took 0 bases from V and 4 from J, leaving 10 bases between them. The germline V gene encodes CDR1 SGHRS and CDR2 YFSETQ. CDR3 sequence (DNA): TGCGCCAGCAGCTTGGGACAGTCTGCCTATGGCTACACCTTC. Translated, it gives CASSLGQSAYGYTF.

The rearrangement uses TRBV7-9 and TRBJ1-5, with 10 bases matching TRBD1. Trimming removed 5 bases from V and 0 bases from J; junction bases left unmatched: 4. Germline V gene data show CDR1 as SEHNR and CDR2 as FQNEAQ (reference sequence). The CDR3 extends over 16 amino acids. CDR3 nucleotides: TGTGCCAGCAGCCAGGGGACAGGGGATAGCAATCAGCCCCAGCATTTT. It yields the protein CASSQGTGDSNQPQHF.

This clone turned up a few times. The V call is TRBV19, the J call TRBJ1-1, with TRBD1 matching over 9 bases. Trimming took 3 bases from V and 4 from J; bases not matched to a gene: 6. The CDR3 extends over 15 amino acids. The germline CDR1 and CDR2 sequences are LNHDA and SQIVND (reference sequence). CDR3 sequence: CASSIPKTGGTEAFF. Written as DNA, the CDR3 is TGTGCCAGTAGTATCCCCAAGACAGGGGGCACTGAAGCTTTCTTT. Full variable domain (missing parts from reference TRBV19 and TRBJ1-1): DGGITQSPKYLFRKEGQNVTLSCEQNLNHDAMYWYRQDPGQGLRLIYYSQIVNDFQKGDIAEGYSVSREKKESFPLTVTSAQKNPTAFYLCASSIPKTGGTEAFFGQGTRLTVV.

The chain uses TRBV14 and TRBJ1-6, with D possibly matching TRBD1 (6 bases). Trimming removed 5 bases from V and 7 bases from J, with 18 bases in between. The germline CDR1 and CDR2 sequences are SGHDN and FVKESK. The CDR3 covers 16 residues. As DNA, the CDR3 is TGTGCCAGCAGCTTGCGGGGGGGGCCCGCAAATTCACCCCTCCACTTT. Translation gives CASSLRGGPANSPLHF.

This chain connects TRBV7-6 to TRBJ2-5; a possible D gene is TRBD2 (6 bases). V lost 0 bases and J lost 4, with 6 bases in between. This CDR3 has 13 amino acids. In germline, CDR1 is SGHVS, CDR2 FNYEAQ. CDR3 DNA sequence: TGTGCCAGCAGCTTAGCGGGAGGAGAGACCCAGTACTTC. It translates to CASSLAGGETQYF.

The chain links TRBV24-1 to TRBJ2-5; D is unclear. Trimming removed 3 bases from V and 2 bases from J, with 12 bases in between. The CDR3 runs 15 residues. Germline CDR1 KGHDR, CDR2 SFDVKD. CDR3 sequence reads: CATSDAGYGQETQYF. CDR3 sequence (DNA): TGTGCCACCAGTGATGCTGGCTACGGGCAAGAGACCCAGTACTTC.

This chain uses TRBV5-1 with TRBJ1-5, with TRBD1 identical over 7 bases. CDR3 length: 18 amino acids. J lost 0 bases, V lost 0 bases, and 9 bases had no gene match. Germline values: CDR1 SGHRS, CDR2 YFSETQ. The CDR3 nucleotides are TGCGCCAGCAGCTTGGGAACAGGGGACCGCTATAGCAATCAGCCCCAGCATTTT. It is translated as CASSLGTGDRYSNQPQHF. The full variable domain, its missing parts supplied by reference TRBV5-1 and TRBJ1-5, is KAGVTQTPRYLIKTRGQQVTLSCSPISGHRSVSWYQQTPGQGLQFLFEYFSETQRNKGNFPGRFSGRQFSNSRSEMNVSTLELGDSALYLCASSLGTGDRYSNQPQHFGDGTRLSIL.

The J gene is TRBJ2-5, the V gene TRBV21-1; the table's D call TRBD2 went unverified against the DNA. TRBV21-1 counts as a pseudogene. This CDR3 region has 15 residues. CDR3 coding DNA: TGTGCCACAGAAATCCGTAGCGGGGGGCAAGAGACCCAGTACTTC. It specifies CATEIRSGGQETQYF.

In its sample, this clone was seen a few times. The V gene is TRBV5-1, the J gene TRBJ1-1; D is perhaps TRBD1 (5 bases). Trimming shortened V by 3 bases and J by 7 bases, and 22 bases separated the two germline ends. The CDR3 spans 16 residues. From germline, CDR1 is SGHRS and CDR2 YFSETQ. CDR3 nucleotides: TGCGCCAGCAGCTCAATAGAACCACAGGACGACAGTGAAGCTTTCTTT. Protein sequence: CASSSIEPQDDSEAFF. Full variable domain (missing parts from reference TRBV5-1 and TRBJ1-1): KAGVTQTPRYLIKTRGQQVTLSCSPISGHRSVSWYQQTPGQGLQFLFEYFSETQRNKGNFPGRFSGRQFSNSRSEMNVSTLELGDSALYLCASSSIEPQDDSEAFFGQGTRLTVV.

CDR3 coding DNA: TGTGCCAGCAGCCGTCGCGGGGGGGCTAATGAGCAGTTCTTC. This codes for CASSRRGGANEQFF. The J gene is TRBJ2-1, the V gene TRBV3-1 (or the pseudogene TRBV3-2), with TRBD2 matching 9 bases. Looked up from germline, CDR1 is LGHDT and CDR2 is YNNKEL (reference sequence). The CDR3 spans 14 residues. With V trimmed by 4 bases and J by 7 bases, 5 bases remained unmatched.